This TCR beta chain derives from a study of CD8 T cells in Susac syndrome (dated by TCRdb to between 2017 and 2020). Notes on the research overall: Of the Susac syndrome patients who were sequenced, eight were in clinical remission while about six had clinically active disease. The study used repertoire sequencing to test whether antigen drove CD8+ T cell activation and differentiation in Susac syndrome. At the time of blood withdrawal, Susac syndrome patients were either therapy-naive, taking corticosteroids (with some also receiving IVIg), or on IVIg alone. What the research found in general, with its limitations: In patients with Susac syndrome, the CD4+ T cell repertoire showed no detectable clonal expansion. The study acknowledged that relatively few individuals were included in the TCR sequencing and HLA analysis.

CDR1 and CDR2, per the germline V gene, are SGHRS and YFSETQ. The CDR3 goes from the cysteine to the phenylalanine over 14 residues. Kept here is only the CDR3 DNA, which spans 42 bases and is read in frame from base 1. V sheds 0 bases and J sheds 3 bases, leaving 9 bases between their ends. High-throughput TCR beta sequencing profiled peripheral blood CD8+ and CD4+ T cells from healthy donors, Susac syndrome patients and multiple sclerosis patients. Recently defined diagnostic criteria for definite or probable disease were met by the Susac syndrome patients. Bulk CD8+ and CD4+ T cells were purified by magnetic negative isolation, whereas CD8+ TEMRA cells were enriched by FACS. Blood was drawn into EDTA tubes, processed within 24 hours, and PBMCs were isolated by density gradient centrifugation. PBMCs destined for TCR sequencing were cryopreserved in liquid nitrogen and later thawed in a 37 °C water bath. The sorted or isolated CD4+, CD8+ and CD8+ TEMRA cells had a purity of 90% or higher.

RNA was extracted with the RNeasy kit and roughly 0.45 to 1 ug was reverse transcribed using random hexamers. TCR beta CDR3 regions were amplified with the immunoSEQ multiplex PCR assay covering 54 Vbeta and 13 Jbeta segments. PCR amplification bias was corrected using a synthetic template baseline for primer optimization and computational correction. Per the original workflow: Reads were assigned to V, D and J genes according to IMGT and analyzed in immunoSEQ Analyzer, with only productive sequences retained. Clonality was computed as one minus Shannon entropy normalized by log2 of the number of productive unique sequences. For each patient and control, public and private clones were evaluated within the 100 most prevalent clones. Clones were defined as Susac-specific if absent from the healthy and MS cohorts, from more than 900 published viral clones and from other ImmuneACCESS disease sequences. TCRdb took the public reads, trimmed them with fastp at Q25, ran MiXCR for clone calling and kept in-frame beta chains. Here each entry gathers all rows of one CDR3 protein and keeps the most common genes and DNA. The authors' filters were not applied to this entry. The sample records under 200,000 distinct CDR3 sequences, around 94% of which are singletons. Roughly 0.11% of the sample lies in the top ten.

With regard to this clonotype: Its antigen target is currently unknown. The record has no base qualities; no much larger clone is one base away.

The V and J genes are TRBV5-1 and TRBJ1-2; TRBD1 could be the D gene, as 5 bases match. The sequenced material came from CD4+ T cells from PBMCs. The origin of this receptor is a human donor with Susac syndrome. The nucleotides are TGCGCCAGCAGCTTGGAGGGGCAGGACTATGGCTACACCTTC. Translated, this gives CASSLEGQDYGYTF.